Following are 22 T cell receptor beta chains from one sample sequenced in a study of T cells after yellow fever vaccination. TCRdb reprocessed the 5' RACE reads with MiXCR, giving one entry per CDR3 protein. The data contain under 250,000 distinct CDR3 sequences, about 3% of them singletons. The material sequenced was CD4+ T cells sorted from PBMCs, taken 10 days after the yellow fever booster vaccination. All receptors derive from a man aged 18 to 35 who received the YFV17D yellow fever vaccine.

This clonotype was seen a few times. The CDR3 sequence is CASNSYQETQYF. CDR3 nucleotides: TGTGCCAGCAACAGCTACCAAGAGACCCAGTACTTC. The rearrangement joins TRBV7-2 to TRBJ2-5, with D uncertain. The CDR3 has 12 amino acids. The germline V and J ends were trimmed by 7 bases and 0 bases, with 6 bases remaining between them. CDR1 is SGHTA and CDR2 is FQGNSA in the germline V gene.

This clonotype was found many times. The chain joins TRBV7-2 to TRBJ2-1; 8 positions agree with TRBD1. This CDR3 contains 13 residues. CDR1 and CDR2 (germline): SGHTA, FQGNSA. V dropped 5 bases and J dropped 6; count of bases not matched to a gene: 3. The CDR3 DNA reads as TGTGCCAGCAGCACGACAGGGGTCAATGAGCAGTTCTTC. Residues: CASSTTGVNEQFF.

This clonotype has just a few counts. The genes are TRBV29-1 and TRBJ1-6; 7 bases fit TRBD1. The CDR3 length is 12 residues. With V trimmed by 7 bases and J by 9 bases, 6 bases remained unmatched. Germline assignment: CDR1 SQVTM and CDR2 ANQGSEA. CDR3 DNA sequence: TGCAGCGATTTTAACAGGGGTTCACCCCTCCACTTT. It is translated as CSDFNRGSPLHF.

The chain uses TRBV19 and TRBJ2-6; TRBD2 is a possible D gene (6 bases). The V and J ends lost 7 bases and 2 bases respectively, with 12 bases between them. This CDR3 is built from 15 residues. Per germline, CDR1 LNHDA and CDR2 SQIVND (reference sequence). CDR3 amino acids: CASKEGRAGANVLTF. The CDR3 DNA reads TGTGCCAGTAAGGAGGGGCGGGCTGGGGCCAACGTCCTGACTTTC.

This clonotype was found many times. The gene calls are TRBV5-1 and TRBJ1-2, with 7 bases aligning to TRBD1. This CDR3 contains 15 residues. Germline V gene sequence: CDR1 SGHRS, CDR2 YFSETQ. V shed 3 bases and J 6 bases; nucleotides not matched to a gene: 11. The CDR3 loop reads CASSSGTVPTHGYTF. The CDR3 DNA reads TGCGCCAGCAGCTCCGGGACAGTTCCGACCCATGGCTACACCTTC.

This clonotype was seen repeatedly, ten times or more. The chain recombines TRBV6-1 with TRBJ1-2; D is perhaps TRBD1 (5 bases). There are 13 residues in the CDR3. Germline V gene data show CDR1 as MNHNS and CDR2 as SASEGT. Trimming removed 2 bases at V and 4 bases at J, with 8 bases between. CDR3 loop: CASSERQGYGYTF. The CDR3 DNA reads TGTGCCAGCAGTGAAAGGCAGGGCTATGGCTACACCTTC.

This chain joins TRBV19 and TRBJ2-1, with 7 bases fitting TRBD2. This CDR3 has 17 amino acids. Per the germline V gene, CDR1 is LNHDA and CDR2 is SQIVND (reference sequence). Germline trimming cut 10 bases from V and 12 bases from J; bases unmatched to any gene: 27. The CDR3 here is CATNPLSSSGRLRGQFF. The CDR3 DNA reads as TGTGCCACCAACCCACTCAGTAGCTCCGGGAGGCTACGTGGGCAGTTCTTC.

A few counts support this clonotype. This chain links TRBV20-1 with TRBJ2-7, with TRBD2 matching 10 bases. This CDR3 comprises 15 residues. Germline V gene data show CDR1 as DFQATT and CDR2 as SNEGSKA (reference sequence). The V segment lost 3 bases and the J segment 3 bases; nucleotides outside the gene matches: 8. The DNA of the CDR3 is TGCAGTGCTAGTTTTTGGGCTAGCGGGGGCTACGAGCAGTACTTC. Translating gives CSASFWASGGYEQYF.

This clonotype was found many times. The CDR3 DNA reads as TGCAGCGTTAGCGGGGGGAACACAGATACGCAGTATTTT. Its protein is CSVSGGNTDTQYF. This chain connects TRBV29-1 to TRBJ2-3; 9 bases fit TRBD2. CDR3 length: 13 amino acids. From germline, CDR1 is SQVTM and CDR2 ANQGSEA. V lost 5 bases and J lost 2; bases outside the gene matches: 2.

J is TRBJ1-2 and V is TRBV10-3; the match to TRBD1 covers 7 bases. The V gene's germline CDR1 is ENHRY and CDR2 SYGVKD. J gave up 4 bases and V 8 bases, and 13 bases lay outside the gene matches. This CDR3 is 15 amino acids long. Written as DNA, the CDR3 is TGTGCCATCGGGTCCGGGACAGCAGCCCTCTATGGCTACACCTTC. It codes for CAIGSGTAALYGYTF.

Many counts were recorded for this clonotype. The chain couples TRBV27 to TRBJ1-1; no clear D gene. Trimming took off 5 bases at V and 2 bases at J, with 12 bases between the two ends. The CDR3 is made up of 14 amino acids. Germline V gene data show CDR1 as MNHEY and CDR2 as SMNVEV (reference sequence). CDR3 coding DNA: TGTGCCAGCAGTCCGGGTTGGGGTAACACTGAAGCTTTCTTT. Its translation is CASSPGWGNTEAFF.

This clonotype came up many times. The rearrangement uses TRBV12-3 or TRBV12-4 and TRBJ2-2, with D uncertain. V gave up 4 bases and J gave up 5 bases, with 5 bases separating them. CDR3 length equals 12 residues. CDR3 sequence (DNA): TGTGCCAGCAGTTGGGGAACCGGGGAGCTGTTTTTT. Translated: CASSWGTGELFF.

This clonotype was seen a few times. The CDR3 DNA is TGTGCCAGCAGCTTAGACCACAGGATGAACACTGAAGCTTTCTTT. It codes for CASSLDHRMNTEAFF. J is TRBJ1-1 and V is TRBV11-3; D may be TRBD1 (5 bases). This CDR3 contains 15 residues. Trimming left V 0 bases short and J 0 bases short, with 8 bases between. Germline V gene sequence: CDR1 SGHNT, CDR2 YENEEA.

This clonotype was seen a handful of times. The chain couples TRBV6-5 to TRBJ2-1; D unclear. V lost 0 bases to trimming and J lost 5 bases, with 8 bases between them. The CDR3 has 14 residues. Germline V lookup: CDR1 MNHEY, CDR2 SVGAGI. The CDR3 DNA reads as TGTGCCAGCAGTTACTCGAGACATGACAATGAGCAGTTCTTC. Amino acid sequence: CASSYSRHDNEQFF.

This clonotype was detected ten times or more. The CDR3 sequence: CASSLAVLSSGNTIYF. Written as DNA, the CDR3 is TGTGCCAGCAGCTTAGCCGTCCTCTCCTCTGGAAACACCATATATTTT. This rearrangement joins TRBV7-6 to TRBJ1-3; D gene uncertain. CDR1 is SGHVS, CDR2 FNYEAQ, per germline. Deletions cut 0 bases from V and 0 bases from J, with 9 bases between. The CDR3 sequence is 16 residues long.

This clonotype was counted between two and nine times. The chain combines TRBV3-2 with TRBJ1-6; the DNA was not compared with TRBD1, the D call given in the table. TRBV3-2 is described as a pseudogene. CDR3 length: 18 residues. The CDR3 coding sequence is TGTGCCAGCAGCCAAGATCGTAGGGCGAGACAGTATAATTCACCCCTCCACTTT. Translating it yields CASSQDRRARQYNSPLHF.

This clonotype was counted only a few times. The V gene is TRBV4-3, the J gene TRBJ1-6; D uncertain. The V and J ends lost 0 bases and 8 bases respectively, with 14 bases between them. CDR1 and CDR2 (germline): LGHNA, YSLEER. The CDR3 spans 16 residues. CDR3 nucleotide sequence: TGCGCCAGCAGCCAAGATGGGAGGGTGGATTATTCACCCCTCCACTTT. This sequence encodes CASSQDGRVDYSPLHF.

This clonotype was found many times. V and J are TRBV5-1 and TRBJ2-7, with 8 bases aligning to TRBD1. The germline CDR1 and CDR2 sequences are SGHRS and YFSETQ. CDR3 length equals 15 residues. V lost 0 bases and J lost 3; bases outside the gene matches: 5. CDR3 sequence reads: CASSLGPGQGYEQYF. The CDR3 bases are TGCGCCAGCAGCTTGGGACCTGGACAGGGCTACGAGCAGTACTTC.

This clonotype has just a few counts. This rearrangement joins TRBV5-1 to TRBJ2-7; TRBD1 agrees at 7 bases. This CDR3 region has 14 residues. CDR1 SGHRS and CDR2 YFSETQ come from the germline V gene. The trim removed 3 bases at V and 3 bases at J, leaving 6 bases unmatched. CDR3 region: CASSSPGQRYEQYV. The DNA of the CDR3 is TGCGCCAGCAGCTCCCCGGGACAGCGCTACGAGCAGTACGTC.

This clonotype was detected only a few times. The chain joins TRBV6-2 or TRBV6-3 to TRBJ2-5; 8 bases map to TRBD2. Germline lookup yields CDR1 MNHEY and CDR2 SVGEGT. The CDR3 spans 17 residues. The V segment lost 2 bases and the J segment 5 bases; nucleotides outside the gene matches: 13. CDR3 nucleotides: TGTGCCAGCAGTTACCCGAGTAGGACTAGCAGAGGGGAGACCCAGTACTTC. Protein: CASSYPSRTSRGETQYF.

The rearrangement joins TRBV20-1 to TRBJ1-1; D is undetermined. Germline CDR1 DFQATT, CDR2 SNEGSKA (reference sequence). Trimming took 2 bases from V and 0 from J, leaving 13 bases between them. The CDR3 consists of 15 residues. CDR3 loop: CSARMTTRMNTEAFF. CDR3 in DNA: TGCAGTGCTAGAATGACAACCCGAATGAACACTGAAGCTTTCTTT.

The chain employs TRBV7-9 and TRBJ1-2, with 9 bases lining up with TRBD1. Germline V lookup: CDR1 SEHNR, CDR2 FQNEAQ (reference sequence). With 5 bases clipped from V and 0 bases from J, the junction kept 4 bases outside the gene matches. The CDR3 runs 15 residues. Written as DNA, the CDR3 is TGTGCCAGCAGCCGCCGACAGGGGGCTAACTATGGCTACACCTTC. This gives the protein CASSRRQGANYGYTF. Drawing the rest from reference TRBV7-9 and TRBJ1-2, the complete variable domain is DTGVSQNPRHKITKRGQNVTFRCDPISEHNRLYWYRQTLGQGPEFLTYFQNEAQLEKSRLLSDRFSAERPKGSFSTLEIQRTEQGDSAMYLCASSRRQGANYGYTFGSGTRLTVV.